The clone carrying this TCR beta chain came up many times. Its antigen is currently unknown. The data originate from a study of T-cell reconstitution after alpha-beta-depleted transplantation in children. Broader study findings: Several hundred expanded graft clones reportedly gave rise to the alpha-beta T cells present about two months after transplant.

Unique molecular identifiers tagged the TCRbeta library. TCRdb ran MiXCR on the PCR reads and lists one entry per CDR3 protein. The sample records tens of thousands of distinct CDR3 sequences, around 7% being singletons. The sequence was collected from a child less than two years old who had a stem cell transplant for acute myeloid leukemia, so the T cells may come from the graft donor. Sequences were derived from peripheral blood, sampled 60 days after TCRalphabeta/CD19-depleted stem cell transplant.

For the CDR3, the DNA is TGCGCCAGCAGCCAAGATCCCGGTCTCGTAGGGGAGCAGTACTTC. This codes for CASSQDPGLVGEQYF. The chain joins TRBV4-3 to TRBJ2-7, with D unresolved. V lost 0 bases and J lost 7, with 16 bases in between. The CDR3 loop spans 15 amino acids. Germline CDR1 LGHNA, CDR2 YSLEER.